The TCR beta chain described here comes from a study of Tregs in tolerant kidney transplant recipients. Related graft donors supplied nonmyeloablative bone marrow transplants, and mixed chimerism was transient. Profiled with immunoSEQ multiplex PCR; TCRdb holds only in-frame clones, not every one. Of 90,000 or so clones listed, 93% are singletons. There are 15 residues in the CDR3. CDR1 is MRHNA, CDR2 SNTAGT, per germline. V was pared by 4 bases and J by 3 bases, with 13 bases between. Sequencing was performed on CD4+ T cells from blood (PBMCs), taken 12 months after the transplant. V usage is TRBV6-4 and J usage is TRBJ2-1; tentative D call: TRBD1 (6 bases). The source is a human patient who received a combined kidney and bone marrow transplant. The T cells may partly be graft donor cells. The CDR3: CASSVSQGDYNEQFF. In DNA form, the CDR3 reads TGTGCCAGCAGTGTTTCACAGGGTGACTACAATGAGCAGTTCTTC.